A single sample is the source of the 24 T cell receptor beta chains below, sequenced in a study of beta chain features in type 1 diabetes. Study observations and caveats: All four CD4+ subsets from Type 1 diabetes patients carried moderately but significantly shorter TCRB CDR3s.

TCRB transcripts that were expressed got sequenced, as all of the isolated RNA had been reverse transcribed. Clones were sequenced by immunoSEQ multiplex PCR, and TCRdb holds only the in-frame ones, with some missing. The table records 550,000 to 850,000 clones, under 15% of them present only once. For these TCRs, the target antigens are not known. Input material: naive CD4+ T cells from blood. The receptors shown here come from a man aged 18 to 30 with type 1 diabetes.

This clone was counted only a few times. CDR3 DNA sequence: TGTGCCAGTAACCCTACCACCGGGGAGCTGTTTTTT. Translation: CASNPTTGELFF. The rearrangement joins TRBV19 to TRBJ2-2; D call uncertain. CDR3 size: 12 residues. Germline V CDR1 and CDR2: LNHDA, SQIVND (reference sequence). With 7 bases removed from V and 4 bases from J, the gap between germline ends came to 7 bases.

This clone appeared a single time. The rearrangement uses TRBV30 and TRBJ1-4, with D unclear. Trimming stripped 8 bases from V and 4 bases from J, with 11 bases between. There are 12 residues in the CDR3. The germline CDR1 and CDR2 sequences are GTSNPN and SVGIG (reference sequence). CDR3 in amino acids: CAHTTGNEKLFF. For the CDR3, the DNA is TGTGCCCATACAACGGGTAATGAAAAACTGTTTTTT.

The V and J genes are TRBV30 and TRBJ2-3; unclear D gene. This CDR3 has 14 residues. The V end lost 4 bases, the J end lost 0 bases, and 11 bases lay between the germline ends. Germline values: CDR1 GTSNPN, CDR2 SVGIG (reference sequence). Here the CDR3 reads CAWNSVLSTDTQYF. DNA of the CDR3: TGTGCCTGGAATTCTGTCCTTAGCACAGATACGCAGTATTTT. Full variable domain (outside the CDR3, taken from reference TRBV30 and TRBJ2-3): SQTIHQWPATLVQPVGSPLSLECTVEGTSNPNLYWYRQAAGRGLQLLFYSVGIGQISSEVPQNLSASRPQDRQFILSSKKLLLSDSGFYLCAWNSVLSTDTQYFGPGTRLTVL.

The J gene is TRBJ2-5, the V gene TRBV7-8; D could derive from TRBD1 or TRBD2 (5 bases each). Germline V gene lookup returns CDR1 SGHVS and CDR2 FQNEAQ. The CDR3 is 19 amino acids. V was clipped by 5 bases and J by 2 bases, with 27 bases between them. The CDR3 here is CASSAPEGFLPRAQETQYF. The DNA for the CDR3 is TGTGCCAGCAGCGCCCCCGAGGGGTTCCTCCCAAGGGCACAAGAGACCCAGTACTTC.

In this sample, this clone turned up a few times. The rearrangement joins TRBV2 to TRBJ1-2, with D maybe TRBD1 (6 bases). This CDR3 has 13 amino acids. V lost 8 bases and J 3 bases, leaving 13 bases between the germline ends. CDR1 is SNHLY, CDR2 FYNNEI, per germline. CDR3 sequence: CASQGRAYYGYTF. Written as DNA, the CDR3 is TGTGCCAGCCAGGGGAGGGCATACTATGGCTACACCTTC.

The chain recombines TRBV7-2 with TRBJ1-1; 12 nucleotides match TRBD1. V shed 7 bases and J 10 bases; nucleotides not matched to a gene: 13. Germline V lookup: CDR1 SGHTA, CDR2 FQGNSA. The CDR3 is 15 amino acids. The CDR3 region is CASTVKGQGAHRAFF. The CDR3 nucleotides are TGTGCCAGCACTGTAAAGGGACAGGGGGCCCATCGAGCTTTCTTT.

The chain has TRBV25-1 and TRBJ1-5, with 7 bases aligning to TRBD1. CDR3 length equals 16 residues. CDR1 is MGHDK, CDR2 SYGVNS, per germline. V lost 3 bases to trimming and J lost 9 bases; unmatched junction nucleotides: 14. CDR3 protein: CASSDSGQSEGRPQHF. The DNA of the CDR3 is TGTGCCAGCAGTGACTCGGGACAGTCCGAGGGTAGGCCCCAGCATTTT.

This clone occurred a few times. In DNA form, the CDR3 reads TGTGCCAGCAGCCAAGATCGGCTAGCGGGGGGTCAGGATACGCAGTATTTT. Translated: CASSQDRLAGGQDTQYF. This chain links TRBV4-2 with TRBJ2-3; 11 nucleotides line up with TRBD2. This CDR3 comprises 17 residues. V trimming: 0 bases; J trimming: 6 bases; junction bases outside the gene matches: 8. Germline CDR1 LGHNA, CDR2 YNFKEQ.

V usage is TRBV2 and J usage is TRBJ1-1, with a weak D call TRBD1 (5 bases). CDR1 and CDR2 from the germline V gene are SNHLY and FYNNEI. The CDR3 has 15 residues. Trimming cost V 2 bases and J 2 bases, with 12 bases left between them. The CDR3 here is CASSEQGAPNTEAFF. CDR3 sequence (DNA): TGTGCCAGCAGTGAACAGGGCGCCCCTAACACTGAAGCTTTCTTT.

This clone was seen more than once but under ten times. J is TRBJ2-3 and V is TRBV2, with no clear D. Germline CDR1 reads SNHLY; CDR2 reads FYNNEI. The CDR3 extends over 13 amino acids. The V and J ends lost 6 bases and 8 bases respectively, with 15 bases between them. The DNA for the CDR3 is TGTGCCAGCAGGGGCCTGTTCGTGGGTACGCAGTATTTT. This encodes CASRGLFVGTQYF.

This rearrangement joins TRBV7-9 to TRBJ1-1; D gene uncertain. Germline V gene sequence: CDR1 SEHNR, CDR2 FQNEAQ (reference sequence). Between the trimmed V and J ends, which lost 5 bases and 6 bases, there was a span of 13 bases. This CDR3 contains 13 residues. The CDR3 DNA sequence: TGTGCCAGCAGCGCCCAGGACGGTGCTGAAGCTTTCTTT. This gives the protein CASSAQDGAEAFF.

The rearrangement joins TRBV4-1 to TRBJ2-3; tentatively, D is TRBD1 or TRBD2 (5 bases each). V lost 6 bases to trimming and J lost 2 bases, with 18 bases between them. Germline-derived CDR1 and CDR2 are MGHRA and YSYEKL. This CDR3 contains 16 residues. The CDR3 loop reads CASSPWDAGHTDTQYF. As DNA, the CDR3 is TGCGCCAGCAGTCCTTGGGACGCCGGACACACAGATACGCAGTATTTT.

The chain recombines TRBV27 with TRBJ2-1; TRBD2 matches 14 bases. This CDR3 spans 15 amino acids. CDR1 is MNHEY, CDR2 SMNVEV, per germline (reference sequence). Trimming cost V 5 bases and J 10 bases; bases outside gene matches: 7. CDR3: CASSATSGGAKEQFF. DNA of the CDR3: TGTGCCAGCAGTGCGACTAGCGGGGGGGCGAAGGAGCAGTTCTTC.

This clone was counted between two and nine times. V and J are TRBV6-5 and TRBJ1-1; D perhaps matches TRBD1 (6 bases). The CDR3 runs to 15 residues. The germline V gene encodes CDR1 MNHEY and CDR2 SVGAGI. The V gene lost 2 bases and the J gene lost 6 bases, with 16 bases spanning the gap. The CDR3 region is CASSYNPGDNAEAFF. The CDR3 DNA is TGTGCCAGCAGTTACAACCCAGGGGATAACGCTGAAGCTTTCTTT.

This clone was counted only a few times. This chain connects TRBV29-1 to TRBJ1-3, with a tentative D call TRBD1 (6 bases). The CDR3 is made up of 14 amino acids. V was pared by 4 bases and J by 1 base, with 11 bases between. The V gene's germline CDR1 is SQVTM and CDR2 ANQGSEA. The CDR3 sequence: CSVGQARSGNTIYF. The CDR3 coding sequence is TGCAGCGTTGGACAGGCTAGATCTGGAAACACCATATATTTT.

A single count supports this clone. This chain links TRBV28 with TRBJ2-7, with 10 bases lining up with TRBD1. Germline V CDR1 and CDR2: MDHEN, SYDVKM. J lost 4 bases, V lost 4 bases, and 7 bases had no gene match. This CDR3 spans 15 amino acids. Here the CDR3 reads CASSSGGTGVYEQYF. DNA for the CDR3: TGTGCCAGCAGTTCAGGGGGGACAGGGGTGTACGAGCAGTACTTC.

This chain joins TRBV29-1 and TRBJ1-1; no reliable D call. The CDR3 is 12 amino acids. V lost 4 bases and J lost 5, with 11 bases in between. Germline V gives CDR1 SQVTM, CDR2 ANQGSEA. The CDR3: CSVVLLGTEAFF. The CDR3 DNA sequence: TGCAGCGTTGTTCTTTTGGGGACTGAAGCTTTCTTT.

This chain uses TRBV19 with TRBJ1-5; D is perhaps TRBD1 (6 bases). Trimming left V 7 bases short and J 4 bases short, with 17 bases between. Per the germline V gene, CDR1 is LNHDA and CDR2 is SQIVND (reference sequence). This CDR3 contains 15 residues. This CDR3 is CASKQGRFGNQPQHF. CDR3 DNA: TGTGCCAGTAAACAGGGAAGATTCGGAAATCAGCCCCAGCATTTT.

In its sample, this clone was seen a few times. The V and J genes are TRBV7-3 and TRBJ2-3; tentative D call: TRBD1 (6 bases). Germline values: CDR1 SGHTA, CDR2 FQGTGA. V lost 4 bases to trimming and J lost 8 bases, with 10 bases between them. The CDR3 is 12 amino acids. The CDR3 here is CASSSQGSTQYF. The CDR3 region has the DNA TGTGCCAGCAGCTCGCAGGGGAGTACGCAGTATTTT.

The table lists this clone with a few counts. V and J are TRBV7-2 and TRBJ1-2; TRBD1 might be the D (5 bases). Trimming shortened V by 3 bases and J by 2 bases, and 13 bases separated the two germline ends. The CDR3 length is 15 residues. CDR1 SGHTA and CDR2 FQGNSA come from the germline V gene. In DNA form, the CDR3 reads TGTGCCAGCAGCTTCAAAACAGGCGCGAACTATGGCTACACCTTC. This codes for CASSFKTGANYGYTF.

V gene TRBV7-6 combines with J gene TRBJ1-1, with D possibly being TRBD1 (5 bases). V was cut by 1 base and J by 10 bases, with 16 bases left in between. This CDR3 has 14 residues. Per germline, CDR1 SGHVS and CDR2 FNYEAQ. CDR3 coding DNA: TGTGCCAGCAGCTTAGTTGGCGGGGCGGAGGGAGCTTTCTTT. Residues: CASSLVGGAEGAFF.

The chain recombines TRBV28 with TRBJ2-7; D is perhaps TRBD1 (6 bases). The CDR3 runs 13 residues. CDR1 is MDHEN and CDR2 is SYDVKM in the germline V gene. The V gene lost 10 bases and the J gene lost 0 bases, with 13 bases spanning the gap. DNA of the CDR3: TGTGCCACCGTGGACAGTCCCTCCTACGAGCAGTACTTC. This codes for CATVDSPSYEQYF.

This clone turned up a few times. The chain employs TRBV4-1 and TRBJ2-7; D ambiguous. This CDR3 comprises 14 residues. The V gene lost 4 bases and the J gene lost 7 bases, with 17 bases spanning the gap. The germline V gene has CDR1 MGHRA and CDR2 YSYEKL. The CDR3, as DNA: TGCGCCAGCAGCCCTTTGCCTCGGGCGCGGGAGCAGTACTTC. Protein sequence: CASSPLPRAREQYF.

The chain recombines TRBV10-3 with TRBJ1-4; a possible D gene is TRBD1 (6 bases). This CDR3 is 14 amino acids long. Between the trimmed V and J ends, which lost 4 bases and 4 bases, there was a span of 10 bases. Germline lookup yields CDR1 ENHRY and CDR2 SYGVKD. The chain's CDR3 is CAISGQAINEKLFF. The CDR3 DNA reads TGTGCCATCAGTGGACAGGCGATTAATGAAAAACTGTTTTTT.